This paragraph reports one T cell receptor (beta chain). These data belong to a study of blood T cell repertoires in COVID-19. Across the whole study: Nucleic acid was either cDNA or gDNA, and it came from T cells, B-cell-depleted T cells, or PBMCs.

The germline V gene encodes CDR1 GTSNPN and CDR2 SVGIG (reference sequence). The CDR3 extends over 14 amino acids. V was pared by 4 bases and J by 2 bases, with 11 bases between. Authors' data handling: How many nucleated cells were present was estimated from reference gene primer amplification. The protocol was immunoSEQ multiplex PCR, while the TCRdb copy is restricted to in-frame clones and leaves out a portion. V and J calls and clone size are copied from that table; D and trimming were computed from the DNA. The table shows more than 75,000 clones, with almost 90% occurring only once. The specimen was peripheral blood. This receptor was identified in a woman aged 70-85 years with acute or convalescent COVID-19. The rearrangement links TRBV30 to TRBJ2-2; D is perhaps TRBD1 (5 bases). CDR3 residues: CAWTPDSNTGELFF. The DNA of the CDR3 is TGTGCCTGGACCCCAGACAGTAACACCGGGGAGCTGTTTTTT.